A selection of T cell receptor beta chains follows, all from one sample in a study of cytomegalovirus exposure and HLA in healthy donors. The assay was immunoSEQ multiplex PCR, and TCRdb's table has in-frame clones only and misses some. The repertoire consists of roughly 190,000 clones, with around 79% occurring once and the leading ten covering around 1.6%. Sequencing input: PBMCs. These receptors were obtained from a woman under 30 in good health and CMV-seronegative. Each CDR3 is given with its conserved first and last residue. The D gene is left open where the match is weak. Size tells how often a clone was seen (once, few, many) or the class of an expanded clone, and some rows leave it out.

v_call: TRBV28; d_call: NA; j_call: TRBJ1-3; clone_size: NA; cdr3_aa: CASSFTHNTIYF; cdr3_nt: TGTGCCAGCAGTTTCACACATAACACCATATATTTT
v_call: TRBV29-1; d_call: NA; j_call: TRBJ1-1; clone_size: NA; cdr3_aa: CSVSWANTEAFF; cdr3_nt: TGCAGCGTTTCTTGGGCCAACACTGAAGCTTTCTTT
v_call: TRBV2; d_call: NA; j_call: TRBJ1-2; clone_size: NA; cdr3_aa: CASRDSSKGYTF; cdr3_nt: TGTGCCAGCAGGGACAGCTCTAAGGGCTACACCTTC
v_call: TRBV19; d_call: NA; j_call: TRBJ1-5; clone_size: NA; cdr3_aa: CASADLGGNQPQHF; cdr3_nt: TGTGCCAGTGCTGACTTGGGTGGCAATCAGCCCCAGCATTTT
v_call: TRBV13; d_call: NA; j_call: TRBJ2-1; clone_size: NA; cdr3_aa: CASSLNSGGVYNEQFF; cdr3_nt: TGTGCCAGCAGCTTAAACTCGGGGGGCGTCTACAATGAGCAGTTCTTC
v_call: TRBV7-9; d_call: TRBD2; j_call: TRBJ2-5; clone_size: NA; cdr3_aa: CASSSAGGEETQYF; cdr3_nt: TGTGCCAGCAGTTCCGCGGGGGGAGAAGAGACCCAGTACTTC
v_call: TRBV6-5; d_call: TRBD1; j_call: TRBJ1-4; clone_size: NA; cdr3_aa: CASSPRTGGYEKLFF; cdr3_nt: TGTGCCAGCAGTCCCCGGACAGGGGGTTATGAAAAACTGTTTTTT
v_call: TRBV28; d_call: TRBD1; j_call: TRBJ1-1; clone_size: NA; cdr3_aa: CASSTGQGRTEAFF; cdr3_nt: TGTGCCAGCAGTACGGGACAGGGTCGGACTGAAGCTTTCTTT
v_call: TRBV30; d_call: TRBD1; j_call: TRBJ1-5; clone_size: few; cdr3_aa: CASGQDQPQHF; cdr3_nt: TGTGCCTCCGGACAGGATCAGCCCCAGCATTTT
v_call: TRBV4-3; d_call: NA; j_call: TRBJ2-3; clone_size: NA; cdr3_aa: CASSQVSGSSGDTQYF; cdr3_nt: TGCGCCAGCAGCCAAGTTTCCGGGTCCTCGGGAGATACGCAGTATTTT
v_call: TRBV5-6; d_call: NA; j_call: TRBJ1-2; clone_size: NA; cdr3_aa: CASSLGQGTYGYTF; cdr3_nt: TGTGCCAGCAGCTTGGGCCAGGGCACCTATGGCTACACCTTC
v_call: TRBV10-1; d_call: NA; j_call: TRBJ1-4; clone_size: NA; cdr3_aa: CASEAGSTNEKLFF; cdr3_nt: TGCGCCAGCGAGGCGGGGTCAACTAATGAAAAACTGTTTTTT
v_call: TRBV7-8; d_call: NA; j_call: TRBJ2-3; clone_size: NA; cdr3_aa: CASSPRGGTDTQYF; cdr3_nt: TGTGCCAGCAGCCCCCGGGGAGGTACAGATACGCAGTATTTT
v_call: TRBV5-1; d_call: NA; j_call: TRBJ1-1; clone_size: NA; cdr3_aa: CASSLVPGGGFLNTEAFF; cdr3_nt: TGCGCCAGCAGCTTGGTTCCGGGAGGGGGGTTTTTGAACACTGAAGCTTTCTTT